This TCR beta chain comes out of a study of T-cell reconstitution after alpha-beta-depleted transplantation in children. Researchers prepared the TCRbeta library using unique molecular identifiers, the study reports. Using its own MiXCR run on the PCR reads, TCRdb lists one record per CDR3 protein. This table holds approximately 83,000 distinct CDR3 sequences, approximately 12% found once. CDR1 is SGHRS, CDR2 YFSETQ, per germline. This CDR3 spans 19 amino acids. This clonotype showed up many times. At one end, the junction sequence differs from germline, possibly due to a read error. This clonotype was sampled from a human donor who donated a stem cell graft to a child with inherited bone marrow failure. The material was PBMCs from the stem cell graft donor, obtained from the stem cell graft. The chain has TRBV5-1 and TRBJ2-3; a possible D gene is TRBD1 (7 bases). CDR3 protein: CSSSPSRGGGTGTTDTQYF. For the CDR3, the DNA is TGCTCCAGCAGCCCGTCCCGAGGAGGGGGCACGGGAACCACAGATACGCAGTATTTT.